This TCR beta chain originates from a study of T-cell memory formation after mild COVID-19. Study background: Clusters were largely donor specific.

Constant-segment primers were used for 5'RACE, and the resulting TCR alpha and TCR beta cDNA libraries carried sample barcodes and UMIs. TCRdb independently ran MiXCR on the 5' RACE reads; one entry per CDR3 protein. The sample contains about 470,000 distinct CDR3 sequences, approximately 25% of which appear only once. In its sample, this clonotype was seen a few times. What it recognizes is unknown. Whole-study findings and limits: That cross-reactive memory joined was suggested by some responding clones appearing in pre-infection memory. Shrinking CD4+ clones resided mostly in CM and EM, and CD8+ ones in EMRA.

From germline, CDR1 is KGHDR and CDR2 SFDVKD. The CDR3 is 19 amino acids. Trimming at V came to 2 bases and at J to 3 bases, leaving 11 bases not matched to a gene. This sequence was found in an adult woman who had mild COVID-19 (a few samples of this study predate the infection). Cell type and time point are not known. The sequenced sample consisted of PBMCs or a T cell subset sorted from them (not recorded which). The rearrangement uses TRBV24-1 and TRBJ2-1; 11 positions match TRBD2. In nucleotides, the CDR3 is TGTGCCACCAGTGATTCACGAGGACTAGCGGGCGACGTCTACAATGAGCAGTTCTTC. This encodes CATSDSRGLAGDVYNEQFF.